This entry describes one T cell receptor beta chain. The clone's antigen remains unknown. Base-call qualities are not available, and no considerably larger clone is one nucleotide away. At study entry, a tuberculin skin test and the QuantiFERON-TB GOLD In-Tube IGRA were used to screen adolescents for latent tuberculosis infection. Immunosequencing was performed on unsorted cryopreserved PBMC and covered around 94,000 T cells per clinical donor on average. Eleven high schools in the Worcester region of the Western Cape, South Africa, served as enrollment sites for adolescents aged 12 to 18 years. Approximately 10 adolescents infected with M. tuberculosis and approximately ten uninfected adolescents were chosen and matched for age and sex. PBMC from adolescents were isolated by density centrifugation from freshly drawn heparinized blood and then cryopreserved. TCR libraries were generated with the immunoSEQ multiplex PCR assay, using TCR-beta and/or TCR-alpha/delta assays for each sample. The amplified TCR libraries were sequenced using the Illumina high-throughput platform. For the original study's pipeline: Clustering and dimensionality reduction relied on pairwise TCRdist distances among GMM-specific receptors from T cells that were either sorted ex vivo or expanded in vitro. Each clinical repertoire received a mean NN-distance score, defined as the average TCRdist to the nearest 10% of tetramer-positive reference sequences. GEM TCR motif frequency was calculated as the fraction of unique TCRs that matched known GEM sequences by V/J usage and CDR3 length. Active tuberculosis was classified by linear discriminant analysis with leave-one-out cross-validation, implemented in scikit-learn. This is the immuneACCESS table as TCRdb keeps it, with only in-frame sequences that have V and J called. A part of the clones is gone; compared with another copy, unresolved V genes explain less than half, and the rest is unexplained. V, J and clone size reflect that table, while D and trimming were determined from the DNA. The sample has 35,000 to 55,000 clones on record, approximately 94% of them singletons. The top ten hold roughly 2% of the sample.

CDR1 and CDR2, looked up from the germline V gene, are SQVTM and ANQGSEA. Counted from cysteine to phenylalanine, this CDR3 has 15 amino acids. The only DNA kept is the CDR3, 45 bases in frame from the first base. The junction carries 18 bases between V and J, which are trimmed by 5 bases and 2 bases respectively. The sample originates from a study of T cells in tuberculosis (dated by TCRdb to 2016 to 2018). For the wider study: In the study, CD1B tetramers and high-throughput TCR immunosequencing were combined to characterize T cells specific for the mycobacterial lipid antigen glucose monomycolate (GMM). IGRA-negative adolescents, IGRA-positive adolescents with latent tuberculosis and adults with active tuberculosis, approximately nine per group, were compared in a South African clinical cohort.

Broad study findings and their caveats: Using GEM motif frequencies, a classifier achieved roughly 72% accuracy, whereas a classifier built on the diverse GMM-specific repertoire got to approximately 90% accuracy (AUROC 0.90). The smaller NN-distances in active tuberculosis patients were driven in part by shorter CDR3-alpha lengths, while the difference seen for TCR-beta was not statistically significant. Active tuberculosis TCR-alpha repertoires showed smaller mean NN-distances to GMM-specific TCRs than IGRA-negative controls, suggesting clonal expansion of these TCRs. Clinical samples were selected based on which cryopreserved specimens were available, and the active tuberculosis cases were adults whereas the controls were adolescents.

The clonotype comes from a donor aged 10 to 29 with latent tuberculosis or without tuberculosis infection. Some clones in this sample may be carry-over from other donors' samples. This receptor chain uses TRBV29-1 and TRBJ1-2; TRBD1 is possibly the D segment (5 matching bases). Input material: PBMCs. This receptor has the CDR3 CSVNTHQGLNYGYTF. The DNA sequence reads TGCAGCGTTAACACGCACCAGGGACTGAACTATGGCTACACCTTC.